What follows are 17 T cell receptor beta chains derived from one specimen sequenced in a study of siplizumab effects on memory and regulatory T cells. Sequencing used immunoSEQ multiplex PCR; TCRdb keeps in-frame clones, though not all of them. This table has 100,000 or so clones, approximately 90% appearing once. The sample comprised CD4+ T cells sorted from blood. Receptors originate from a human donor in good health.

The rearrangement links TRBV5-6 to TRBJ2-7; no clear D. The length of the CDR3 is 12 residues. Trimming pared 6 bases from V and 10 bases from J, leaving 17 bases between. CDR1 and CDR2 (germline): SGHDT, YYEEEE. Here the CDR3 reads CASTNTEARQYF. As DNA, the CDR3 is TGTGCCAGCACAAACACCGAGGCTAGACAGTACTTC.

V gene TRBV11-1 combines with J gene TRBJ2-2, with D perhaps matching TRBD1 (5 bases). The germline CDR1 and CDR2 sequences are SGHAT and FQDESV (reference sequence). The V end was cut by 6 bases, the J end by 2 bases, with 10 bases between. This CDR3 has 14 residues. CDR3 DNA: TGTGCCAGCAGAAGGTGGGGCAACACCGGGGAGCTGTTTTTT. Translating it yields CASRRWGNTGELFF.

V gene TRBV30 combines with J gene TRBJ1-5; TRBD1 agrees at 9 bases. This CDR3 comprises 14 residues. V was pared by 3 bases and J by 7 bases, with 7 bases of the junction left unmatched. Germline CDR1 GTSNPN, CDR2 SVGIG (reference sequence). CDR3 DNA: TGTGCCTGGAGAGCCACAGGGGGCTGGCAGCCCCAGCATTTT. Translation gives CAWRATGGWQPQHF.

The chain carries TRBV11-3 and TRBJ1-1; a weak D match, TRBD1 (6 bases). Germline-derived CDR1 and CDR2 are SGHNT and YENEEA. Trimming cost V 5 bases and J 0 bases, with 10 bases left between them. The CDR3 contains 14 residues. This CDR3 is CASSAGGVNTEAFF. CDR3 DNA sequence: TGTGCCAGCAGCGCCGGGGGCGTGAACACTGAAGCTTTCTTT.

This sequence joins TRBV30 and TRBJ2-5; no firm D call. CDR1 GTSNPN and CDR2 SVGIG come from the germline V gene (reference sequence). CDR3 length: 10 amino acids. V was clipped by 3 bases and J by 5 bases, with 4 bases between them. CDR3 loop: CAWSEETQYF. The CDR3 DNA reads as TGTGCCTGGAGCGAGGAGACCCAGTACTTC.

J is TRBJ2-3 and V is TRBV28; D uncertain. Trimming pared 3 bases from V and 10 bases from J, leaving 17 bases between. The V gene's germline CDR1 is MDHEN and CDR2 SYDVKM. The CDR3 totals 14 residues. The CDR3 DNA follows: TGTGCCAGCAGTTTTGAAAATAGGGTACGAGCGCAGTATTTT. It codes for CASSFENRVRAQYF. Filled out from reference TRBV28 and TRBJ2-3, the complete variable domain reads DVKVTQSSRYLVKRTGEKVFLECVQDMDHENMFWYRQDPGLGLRLIYFSYDVKMKEKGDIPEGYSVSREKKERFSLILESASTNQTSMYLCASSFENRVRAQYFGPGTRLTVL.

The V call is TRBV11-3, the J call TRBJ1-5; D is perhaps TRBD1 (6 bases). Per germline, CDR1 SGHNT and CDR2 YENEEA. The ends were cut back, 5 bases at V and 0 bases at J, with 20 bases in the middle. The CDR3 contains 18 residues. The DNA for the CDR3 is TGTGCCAGCAGCCCCAGACAGGTGAGGGGGGGTAGCAATCAGCCCCAGCATTTT. Translated, it gives CASSPRQVRGGSNQPQHF.

This clone was counted only a few times. The chain is built from TRBV2 and TRBJ2-1; 13 bases are a match to TRBD2. From germline, CDR1 is SNHLY and CDR2 FYNNEI. The junction had 13 bases not matched to a gene; V was cut back by 7 bases and J by 4 bases. This CDR3 is built from 18 residues. DNA of the CDR3: TGTGCCAGCAATGACCACGGACTAGCGGGAGTTTCATACAATGAGCAGTTCTTC. Protein sequence: CASNDHGLAGVSYNEQFF.

This clone was counted once. The CDR3 region has the DNA TGTGCCAGCAGCTTGGGACAGGTCATCTACGAGCAGTACTTC. Its protein product is CASSLGQVIYEQYF. The chain is built from TRBV5-6 and TRBJ2-7; D perhaps matches TRBD1 (6 bases). CDR1 is SGHDT and CDR2 is YYEEEE in the germline V gene. The CDR3 covers 14 residues. Trimming shortened V by 0 bases and J by 3 bases, and 10 bases separated the two germline ends.

The chain has TRBV18 and TRBJ2-1, with 11 bases aligning to TRBD2. This CDR3 comprises 18 residues. CDR1 and CDR2 (germline): KGHSH, LQKENI. J lost 5 bases, V lost 2 bases, and 11 bases had no gene match. CDR3 protein: CASSPSGGGLAANNEQFF. DNA for the CDR3: TGTGCCAGCTCACCATCTGGAGGGGGACTAGCGGCAAACAATGAGCAGTTCTTC.

The rearrangement uses TRBV5-1 and TRBJ1-4, with 7 bases identical to TRBD1. Germline assignment: CDR1 SGHRS and CDR2 YFSETQ. Trimming at V came to 4 bases and at J to 1 base, leaving 7 bases not matched to a gene. This CDR3 has 16 residues. The CDR3 nucleotides read TGCGCCAGCAGCGAATGGGACAGTCTAACTAATGAAAAACTGTTTTTT. This translates into CASSEWDSLTNEKLFF.

V gene TRBV9 combines with J gene TRBJ1-3; tentative D call: TRBD1 (5 bases). V dropped 3 bases and J dropped 0 bases, with 10 bases sitting between them. The CDR3 spans 15 residues. Germline lookup yields CDR1 SGDLS and CDR2 YYNGEE. CDR3 region: CASSAGHSSGNTIYF. CDR3 nucleotides: TGTGCCAGCAGCGCCGGACACTCCTCTGGAAACACCATATATTTT.

CDR3 residues: CASSEARGTGYTF. In nucleotides, the CDR3 is TGTGCCAGCAGTGAAGCGCGAGGGACGGGCTACACCTTC. The V gene is TRBV2, the J gene TRBJ1-2; D possibly corresponds to TRBD1 (5 bases). Germline lookup yields CDR1 SNHLY and CDR2 FYNNEI. There are 13 residues in the CDR3. With 0 bases removed from V and 8 bases from J, the gap between germline ends came to 10 bases.

This chain links TRBV28 with TRBJ2-5; perhaps TRBD1 as D (7 bases). The CDR3 runs 14 residues. Germline loops: CDR1 MDHEN, CDR2 SYDVKM. V lost 6 bases, J lost 4 bases, and 15 bases lay in between. The DNA of the CDR3 is TGTGCCAGCAGGCCAGGGGGGCGGATAGAGACCCAGTACTTC. This sequence encodes CASRPGGRIETQYF. The variable domain in full, completed from reference TRBV28 and TRBJ2-5, reads DVKVTQSSRYLVKRTGEKVFLECVQDMDHENMFWYRQDPGLGLRLIYFSYDVKMKEKGDIPEGYSVSREKKERFSLILESASTNQTSMYLCASRPGGRIETQYFGPGTRLLVL.

This clone was detected once. This chain uses TRBV28 with TRBJ1-2; D possibly corresponds to TRBD1 (5 bases). The CDR3 is 15 residues long. V gave up 5 bases and J gave up 2 bases, with 15 bases separating them. Germline assignment: CDR1 MDHEN and CDR2 SYDVKM. CDR3 nucleotides: TGTGCCAGCAGTAGTCTTCGGGACGGGAACTATGGCTACACCTTC. Encoded protein: CASSSLRDGNYGYTF.

This clone was observed once. The V gene is TRBV9, the J gene TRBJ1-2; 9 bases agree with TRBD1. V dropped 4 bases and J dropped 8; count of bases not matched to a gene: 12. Germline V CDR1 and CDR2: SGDLS, YYNGEE. The CDR3 spans 15 residues. CDR3 coding DNA: TGTGCCAGCAGCACCAGACAGGGGGGTCGGGAGGGCTACACCTTC. This gives the protein CASSTRQGGREGYTF.

The rearrangement joins TRBV7-6 to TRBJ2-7; possibly TRBD2 for D (6 bases). V was shortened by 3 bases and J by 2 bases, with 17 bases between the two germline ends. The germline gives CDR1 SGHVS, CDR2 FNYEAQ. This CDR3 is 16 amino acids long. CDR3 protein: CASSLTGTGRPYEQYF. The CDR3 DNA sequence: TGTGCCAGCAGCTTGACCGGGACTGGGCGCCCCTACGAGCAGTACTTC.